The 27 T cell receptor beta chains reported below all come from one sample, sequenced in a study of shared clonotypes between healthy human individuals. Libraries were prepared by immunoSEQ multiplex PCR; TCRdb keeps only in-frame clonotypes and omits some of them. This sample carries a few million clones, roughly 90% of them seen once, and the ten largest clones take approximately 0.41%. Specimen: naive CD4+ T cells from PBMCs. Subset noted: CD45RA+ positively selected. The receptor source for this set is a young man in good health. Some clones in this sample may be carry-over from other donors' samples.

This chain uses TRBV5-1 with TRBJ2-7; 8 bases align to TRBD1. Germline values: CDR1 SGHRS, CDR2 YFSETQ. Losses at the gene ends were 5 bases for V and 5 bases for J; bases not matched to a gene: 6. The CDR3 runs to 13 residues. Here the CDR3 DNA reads TGCGCCAGCAGTTCCGACAGGGGCCACGAGCAGTACTTC. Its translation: CASSSDRGHEQYF.

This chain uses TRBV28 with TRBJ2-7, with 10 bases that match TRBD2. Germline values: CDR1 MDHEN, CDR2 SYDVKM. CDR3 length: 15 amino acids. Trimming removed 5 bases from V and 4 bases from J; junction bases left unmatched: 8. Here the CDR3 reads CASSPPPSGRYEQYF. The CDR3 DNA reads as TGTGCCAGCAGTCCCCCACCTAGCGGGAGATACGAGCAGTACTTC.

The CDR3 DNA reads TGTGCCAGCAGTTTCTCGCCCCGAGTGAGTGAGCAGTTCTTC. It is translated as CASSFSPRVSEQFF. The genes are TRBV28 and TRBJ2-1; no definite D call. V dropped 3 bases and J dropped 9 bases, with 15 bases sitting between them. The CDR3 contains 14 residues. Germline assignment: CDR1 MDHEN and CDR2 SYDVKM.

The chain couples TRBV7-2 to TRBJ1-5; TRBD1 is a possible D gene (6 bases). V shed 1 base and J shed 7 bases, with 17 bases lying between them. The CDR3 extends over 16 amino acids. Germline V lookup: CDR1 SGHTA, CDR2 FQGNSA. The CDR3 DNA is TGTGCCAGCAGCTTAGGTCCACAGGGTGGGGGCCAGCCCCAGCATTTT. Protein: CASSLGPQGGGQPQHF. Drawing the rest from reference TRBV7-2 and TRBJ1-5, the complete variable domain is GAGVSQSPSNKVTEKGKDVELRCDPISGHTALYWYRQSLGQGLEFLIYFQGNSAPDKSGLPSDRFSAERTGGSVSTLTIQRTQQEDSAVYLCASSLGPQGGGQPQHFGDGTRLSIL.

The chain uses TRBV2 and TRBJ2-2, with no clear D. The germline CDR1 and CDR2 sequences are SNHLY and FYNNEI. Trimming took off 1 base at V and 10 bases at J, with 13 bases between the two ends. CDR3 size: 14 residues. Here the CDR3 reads CASSEGVRNLELFF. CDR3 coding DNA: TGTGCCAGCAGTGAAGGCGTACGTAATTTGGAGCTGTTTTTT.

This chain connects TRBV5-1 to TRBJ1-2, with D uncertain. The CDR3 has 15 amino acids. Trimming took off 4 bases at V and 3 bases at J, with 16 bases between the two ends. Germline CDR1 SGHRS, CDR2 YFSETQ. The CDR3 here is CASSKRTDDYYGYTF. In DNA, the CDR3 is TGCGCCAGCAGCAAGCGGACGGACGACTACTATGGCTACACCTTC.

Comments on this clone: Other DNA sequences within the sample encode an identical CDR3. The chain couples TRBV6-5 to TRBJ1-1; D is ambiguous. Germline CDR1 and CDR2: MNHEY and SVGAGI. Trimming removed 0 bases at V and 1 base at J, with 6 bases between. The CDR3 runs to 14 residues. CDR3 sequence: CASSYSYRNTEAFF. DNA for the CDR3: TGTGCCAGCAGTTACTCATACAGGAACACTGAAGCTTTCTTT.

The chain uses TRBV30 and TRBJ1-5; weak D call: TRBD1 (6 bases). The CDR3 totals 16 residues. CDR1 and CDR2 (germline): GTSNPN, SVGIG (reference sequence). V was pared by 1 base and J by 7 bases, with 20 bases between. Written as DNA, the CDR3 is TGTGCCTGGAGTGGACCCAGGGGCAGGGTCAGCCAGCCCCAGCATTTT. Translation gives CAWSGPRGRVSQPQHF.

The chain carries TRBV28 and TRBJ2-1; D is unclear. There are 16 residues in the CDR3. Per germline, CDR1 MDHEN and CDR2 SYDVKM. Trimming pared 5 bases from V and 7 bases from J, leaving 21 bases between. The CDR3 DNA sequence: TGTGCCAGCAGTCCGGGCCCGCCAATGTTGTGGAATGAGCAGTTCTTC. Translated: CASSPGPPMLWNEQFF.

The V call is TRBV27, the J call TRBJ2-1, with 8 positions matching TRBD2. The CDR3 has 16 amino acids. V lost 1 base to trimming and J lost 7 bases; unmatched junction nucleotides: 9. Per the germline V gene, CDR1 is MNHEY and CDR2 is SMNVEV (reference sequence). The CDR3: CASSLYGRAPQNEQFF. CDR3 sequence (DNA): TGTGCCAGCAGTTTATACGGGAGGGCCCCTCAGAATGAGCAGTTCTTC.

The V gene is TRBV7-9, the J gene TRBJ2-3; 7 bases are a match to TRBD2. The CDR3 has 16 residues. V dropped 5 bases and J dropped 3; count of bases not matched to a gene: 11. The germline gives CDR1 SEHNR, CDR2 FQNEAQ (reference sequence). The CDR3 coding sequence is TGTGCCAGCAGCAGGAATCGGGCGGGAGCTACAGATACGCAGTATTTT. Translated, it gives CASSRNRAGATDTQYF.

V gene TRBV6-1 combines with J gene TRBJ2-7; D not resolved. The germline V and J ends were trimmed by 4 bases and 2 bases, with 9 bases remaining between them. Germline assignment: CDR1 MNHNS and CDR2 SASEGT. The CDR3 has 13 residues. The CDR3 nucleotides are TGTGCCAGCAGTGTCGGCCGCACCTACGAGCAGTACTTC. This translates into CASSVGRTYEQYF.

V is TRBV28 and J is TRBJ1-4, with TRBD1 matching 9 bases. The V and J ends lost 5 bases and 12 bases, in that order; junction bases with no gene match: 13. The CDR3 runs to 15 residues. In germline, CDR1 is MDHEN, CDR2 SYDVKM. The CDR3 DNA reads TGTGCCAGCAGTGTCCCCGGGACAGGGACCGCTCAACTGTTTTTT. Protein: CASSVPGTGTAQLFF.

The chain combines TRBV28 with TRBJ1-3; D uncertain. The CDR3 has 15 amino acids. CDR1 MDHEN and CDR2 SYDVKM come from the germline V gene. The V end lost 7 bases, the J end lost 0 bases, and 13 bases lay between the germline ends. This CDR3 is CASIYGRDSGNTIYF. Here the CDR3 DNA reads TGTGCCAGCATCTATGGACGCGACTCTGGAAACACCATATATTTT.

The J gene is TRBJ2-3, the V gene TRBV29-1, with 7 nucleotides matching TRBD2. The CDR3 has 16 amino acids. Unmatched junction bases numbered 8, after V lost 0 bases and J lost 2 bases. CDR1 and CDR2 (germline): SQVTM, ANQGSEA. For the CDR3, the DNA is TGCAGCGTTGAAGATCCCGGACTAGGAGCCACAGATACGCAGTATTTT. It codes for CSVEDPGLGATDTQYF.

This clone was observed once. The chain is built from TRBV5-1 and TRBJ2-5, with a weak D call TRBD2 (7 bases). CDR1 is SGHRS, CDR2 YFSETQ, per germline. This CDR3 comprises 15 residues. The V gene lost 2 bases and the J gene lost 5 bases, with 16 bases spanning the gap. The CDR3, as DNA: TGCGCCAGCAGCTTTGGTGGGAGGGGGTCGGAGACCCAGTACTTC. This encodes CASSFGGRGSETQYF.

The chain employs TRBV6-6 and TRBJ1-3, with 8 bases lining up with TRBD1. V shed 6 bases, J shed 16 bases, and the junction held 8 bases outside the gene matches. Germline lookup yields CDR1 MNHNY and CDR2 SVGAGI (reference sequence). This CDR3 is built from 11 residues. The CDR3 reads CASRQGDRRYF. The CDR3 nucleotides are TGTGCCAGCAGACAGGGGGACAGGAGGTATTTT.

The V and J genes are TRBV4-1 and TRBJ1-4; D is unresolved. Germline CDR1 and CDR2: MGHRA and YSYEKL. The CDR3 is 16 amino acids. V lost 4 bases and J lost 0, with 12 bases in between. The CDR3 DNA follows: TGCGCCAGCAGCCCCCGTACTATTGCAACTAATGAAAAACTGTTTTTT. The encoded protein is CASSPRTIATNEKLFF.

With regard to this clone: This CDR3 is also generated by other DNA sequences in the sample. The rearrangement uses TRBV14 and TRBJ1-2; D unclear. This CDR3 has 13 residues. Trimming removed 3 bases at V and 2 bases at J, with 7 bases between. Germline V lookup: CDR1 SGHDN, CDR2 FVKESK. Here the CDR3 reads CASSQGPNYGYTF. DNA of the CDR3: TGTGCCAGCAGCCAGGGCCCGAACTATGGCTACACCTTC. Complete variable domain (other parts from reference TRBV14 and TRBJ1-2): EAGVTQFPSHSVIEKGQTVTLRCDPISGHDNLYWYRRVMGKEIKFLLHFVKESKQDESGMPNNRFLAERTGGTYSTLKVQPAELEDSGVYFCASSQGPNYGYTFGSGTRLTVV.

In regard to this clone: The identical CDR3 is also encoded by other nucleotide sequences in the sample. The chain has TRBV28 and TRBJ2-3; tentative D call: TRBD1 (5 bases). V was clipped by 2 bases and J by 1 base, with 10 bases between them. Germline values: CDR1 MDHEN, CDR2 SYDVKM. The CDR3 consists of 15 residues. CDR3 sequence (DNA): TGTGCCAGCAGTTTACGGCAGGGCGGCACAGATACGCAGTATTTT. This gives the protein CASSLRQGGTDTQYF.

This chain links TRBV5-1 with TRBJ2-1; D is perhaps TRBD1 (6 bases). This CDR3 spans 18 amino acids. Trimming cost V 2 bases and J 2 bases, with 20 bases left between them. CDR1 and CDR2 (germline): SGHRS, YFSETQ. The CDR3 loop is CASSFRARAAGAYNEQFF. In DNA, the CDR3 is TGCGCCAGCAGCTTCCGAGCTCGGGCGGCAGGGGCCTACAATGAGCAGTTCTTC.

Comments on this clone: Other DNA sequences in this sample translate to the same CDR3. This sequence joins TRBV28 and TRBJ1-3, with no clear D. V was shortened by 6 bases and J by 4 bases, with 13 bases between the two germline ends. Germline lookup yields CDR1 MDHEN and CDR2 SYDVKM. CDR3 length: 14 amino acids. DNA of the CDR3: TGTGCCAGCAGCCCCCCTGGTCCCGGAAACACCATATATTTT. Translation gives CASSPPGPGNTIYF. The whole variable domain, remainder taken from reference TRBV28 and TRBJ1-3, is DVKVTQSSRYLVKRTGEKVFLECVQDMDHENMFWYRQDPGLGLRLIYFSYDVKMKEKGDIPEGYSVSREKKERFSLILESASTNQTSMYLCASSPPGPGNTIYFGEGSWLTVV.

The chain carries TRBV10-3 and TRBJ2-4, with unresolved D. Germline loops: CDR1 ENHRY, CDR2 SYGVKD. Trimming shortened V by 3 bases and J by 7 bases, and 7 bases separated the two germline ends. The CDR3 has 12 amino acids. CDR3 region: CAISEDGNIQYF. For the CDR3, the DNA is TGTGCCATCAGTGAAGATGGGAACATTCAGTACTTC.

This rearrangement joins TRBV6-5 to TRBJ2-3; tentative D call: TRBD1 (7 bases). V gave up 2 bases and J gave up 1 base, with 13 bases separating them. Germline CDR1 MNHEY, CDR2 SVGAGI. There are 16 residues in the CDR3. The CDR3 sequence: CASSYGGGARTDTQYF. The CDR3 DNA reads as TGTGCCAGCAGTTACGGAGGGGGCGCTCGCACAGATACGCAGTATTTT.

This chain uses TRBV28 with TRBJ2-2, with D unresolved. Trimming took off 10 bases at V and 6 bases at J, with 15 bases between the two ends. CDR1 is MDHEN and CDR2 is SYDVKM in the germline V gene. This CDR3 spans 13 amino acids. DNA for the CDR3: TGTGCCACTTTAACCGTCGAGTCCGGGGAGCTGTTTTTT. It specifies CATLTVESGELFF.

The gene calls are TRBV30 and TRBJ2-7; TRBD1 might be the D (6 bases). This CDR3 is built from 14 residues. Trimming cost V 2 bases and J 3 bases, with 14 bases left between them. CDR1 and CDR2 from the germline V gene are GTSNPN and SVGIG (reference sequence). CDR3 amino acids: CAWSQHGTIYEQYF. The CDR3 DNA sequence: TGTGCCTGGAGTCAACACGGGACAATCTACGAGCAGTACTTC.

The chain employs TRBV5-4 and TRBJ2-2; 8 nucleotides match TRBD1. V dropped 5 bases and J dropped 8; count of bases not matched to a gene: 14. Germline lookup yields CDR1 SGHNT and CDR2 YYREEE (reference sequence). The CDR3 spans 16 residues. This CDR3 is CASSRRGQGFSGELFF. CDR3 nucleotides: TGTGCCAGCAGTCGTAGAGGACAGGGTTTTTCGGGGGAGCTGTTTTTT.